These T cell receptor beta chains were read from a single sample in a study of graft-versus-host responses after intestinal transplantation. Their recognized antigens are unknown. The table came from immunoSEQ multiplex PCR; TCRdb's copy has only in-frame clones and leaves some out. The sample consists of 85,000 to 100,000 clones, about 93% of them appearing once. Here the sequenced sample was unstimulated CD8+ T cells sorted from spleen or lymph node cells, taken before intestinal transplant. Every receptor here comes from a human donor who received an intestinal transplant. The conserved cysteine and the conserved F or W are not part of the CDR3 here. Each record gives: J gene, V gene, D gene, CDR3 protein. The D gene is left open where the match is weak.

TRBJ1-1	TRBV9	NA	ASSPAVVDIAEAF
TRBJ2-1	TRBV11-2	TRBD1	ASSSDYRGYNEQF
TRBJ2-7	TRBV6-6	NA	ASTQGIPSEQY
TRBJ2-1	TRBV10-2	NA	ATAQEYRAGEQF
TRBJ2-1	TRBV27	NA	ASSFGGGGHEQF
TRBJ2-7	TRBV7-8	NA	ASSLYGAYEQY
TRBJ2-3	TRBV19	TRBD2	ATHSGGGTDTQY
TRBJ2-5	TRBV7-9	TRBD2	ASMSRGEDQETQY
TRBJ2-7	TRBV4-3	TRBD1	ASSQGTGGMEQY
TRBJ2-3	TRBV27	TRBD1	ASSPRPGTVSTDTQY
TRBJ2-2	TRBV4-3	NA	ASSPTGSGNTGELF
TRBJ2-3	TRBV19	NA	ASSSGSTDTQY
TRBJ2-1	TRBV7-2	NA	ASSVSVSYNEQF
TRBJ1-3	TRBV30	NA	AWISGLTGNTIY
TRBJ2-7	TRBV7-6	TRBD1	ASSPGGTGGSYEQY
TRBJ2-1	TRBV5-1	TRBD2	ASSLAGSGGADEQF
TRBJ2-7	TRBV27	TRBD1	ASSNRGSSYEQY
TRBJ1-1	TRBV4-1	NA	ASSQAQGPDTEAF
TRBJ2-2	TRBV7-9	NA	ATDLDSANTGELF
TRBJ2-1	TRBV4-3	TRBD2	ASSRGTSGDNEQF
TRBJ1-5	TRBV19	NA	ASSTNPGRDQPQH
TRBJ1-5	TRBV7-9	TRBD1	ASSSGTGVRPQH
TRBJ2-3	TRBV7-9	TRBD2	ATILLRLAGDSSTDTQY